Listed here are 21 T cell receptor beta chains from one sample, sequenced in a study of Graves' ophthalmopathy and Graves' hyperthyroidism. The authors amplified TCR beta CDR3 regions from RNA transcripts. HTBI primers primed a first-round RT-PCR, and a second-round multiplex PCR followed. MiXCR, run by TCRdb on the multiplex PCR reads, gives a single entry per CDR3 protein. In the table there are roughly 610,000 distinct CDR3 sequences, over 20% of which are singletons. The sample was peripheral blood. These receptors originate from a woman aged 18-29 years with stable Graves' hyperthyroidism. Some clones in this sample may be carry-over from other donors' samples.

Worth noting for this clonotype: It may be a read error: a sequence one base away is much more abundant. CDR3 sequence (DNA): TGTGCCAGCAGCTTAGGACCGCCGCTTGAAGCTCTCTTT. It is translated as CASSLGPPLEALF. The chain joins TRBV7-3 to TRBJ1-1, with D unresolved. Germline V gene sequence: CDR1 SGHTA, CDR2 FQGTGA. This CDR3 contains 13 residues.

This clonotype was counted at least ten times. The chain links TRBV29-1 to TRBJ2-5; D is ambiguous. The CDR3 consists of 12 residues. Germline lookup yields CDR1 SQVTM and CDR2 ANQGSEA. V shed 4 bases and J shed 2 bases, with 8 bases lying between them. The CDR3 region has the DNA TGCAGCGTTGTCGCCGAGCAAGAGACCCAGTACTTC. Its protein product is CSVVAEQETQYF. The full variable domain, rest sourced from reference TRBV29-1 and TRBJ2-5, is SAVISQKPSRDICQRGTSLTIQCQVDSQVTMMFWYRQQPGQSLTLIATANQGSEATYESGFVIDKFPISRPNLTFSTLTVSNMSPEDSSIYLCSVVAEQETQYFGPGTRLLVL.

Concerning this clonotype itself: Mismatch with germline at one junction end may stem from a read error. The chain combines TRBV20-1 with TRBJ2-7; D is ambiguous. The CDR3 has 13 amino acids. Germline CDR1 and CDR2: DFQATT and SNEGSKA (reference sequence). The CDR3 loop reads CSVRDKISYEQYF. The DNA for the CDR3 is TGCAGTGTTAGAGACAAGATCTCCTACGAGCAGTACTTC.

This clonotype was recorded at least ten times. The junction departs from the called germline gene at one end, perhaps through a read error. V is TRBV30 and J is TRBJ2-4, with a tentative D call TRBD2 (7 bases). There are 19 residues in the CDR3. Per the germline V gene, CDR1 is GTSNPN and CDR2 is SVGIG (reference sequence). CDR3 nucleotide sequence: TGTGCCTGGAGTATGATGGGGGGGCGTTTGGGGCTAGCCAAAAACATTAAGTACTTC. It codes for CAWSMMGGRLGLAKNIKYF. Supplemented by reference TRBV30 and TRBJ2-4, the full variable domain reads SQTIHQWPATLVQPVGSPLSLECTVEGTSNPNLYWYRQAAGRGLQLLFYSVGIGQISSEVPQNLSASRPQDRQFILSSKKLLLSDSGFYLCAWSMMGGRLGLAKNIKYFGAGTRLSVL.

This clonotype appeared many times. The chain employs TRBV28 and TRBJ2-7, with D perhaps given as TRBD1 or TRBD2 (5 bases each). There are 14 residues in the CDR3. The V and J ends lost 1 base and 5 bases respectively, with 12 bases between them. CDR1 is MDHEN, CDR2 SYDVKM, per germline. The CDR3 coding sequence is TGTGCCAGCAGTTTATTCGGGGACGGGAACGAGCAGTACTTC. This encodes CASSLFGDGNEQYF.

The table lists this clonotype with many counts. V and J are TRBV5-6 and TRBJ2-7; 9 bases match TRBD1. The V segment lost 4 bases and the J segment 5 bases; nucleotides outside the gene matches: 7. The CDR3 extends over 14 amino acids. Germline assignment: CDR1 SGHDT and CDR2 YYEEEE. CDR3 in amino acids: CASSLRDRVDEQYF. The CDR3 DNA sequence: TGTGCCAGCAGCCTCCGGGACAGGGTAGACGAGCAGTACTTC.

This clonotype was observed many times. This chain links TRBV19 with TRBJ1-1; D perhaps matches TRBD1 (6 bases). The CDR3 spans 14 residues. V lost 3 bases and J 6 bases, leaving 14 bases between the germline ends. In germline, CDR1 is LNHDA, CDR2 SQIVND (reference sequence). CDR3 loop: CASSIPRGIAEAFF. In nucleotides, the CDR3 is TGTGCCAGTAGTATCCCGAGGGGGATCGCTGAAGCTTTCTTT.

This clonotype occurred a few times. The chain uses TRBV15 and TRBJ2-7; D is possibly TRBD2 (6 bases). The CDR3 has 15 amino acids. V was shortened by 0 bases and J by 2 bases, with 11 bases between the two germline ends. Germline CDR1 and CDR2: LNHNV and YYDKDF (reference sequence). The CDR3 DNA reads TGTGCCACCAGCAGAGATGGGGGGACCCCCTACGAGCAGTACTTC. Translating gives CATSRDGGTPYEQYF.

This clonotype was recorded at least ten times. The chain is built from TRBV12-5 and TRBJ1-2; the D gene is possibly TRBD1 (5 bases). Germline V gene data show CDR1 as LGHNT and CDR2 as FRNRAP. V was trimmed by 7 bases and J by 2 bases, leaving 11 bases between them. The CDR3 extends over 13 amino acids. As DNA, the CDR3 is TGTGCTAGTGAGACGACAGAGAACTATGGCTACACCTTC. It is translated as CASETTENYGYTF.

V gene TRBV24-1 combines with J gene TRBJ2-5; 8 bases line up with TRBD1. This CDR3 contains 13 residues. CDR1 is KGHDR, CDR2 SFDVKD, per germline. The ends lost 4 bases at V and 6 bases at J; junction bases unmatched: 3. The CDR3 region is CATSETGVKTQYF. CDR3 coding DNA: TGTGCCACCAGTGAGACAGGGGTCAAGACCCAGTACTTC.

This clonotype was seen many times. V gene TRBV6-1 combines with J gene TRBJ2-7; D possibly corresponds to TRBD2 (6 bases). The germline V gene has CDR1 MNHNS and CDR2 SASEGT. The V and J ends lost 4 bases and 1 base respectively, with 11 bases between them. The CDR3 spans 14 residues. In DNA form, the CDR3 reads TGTGCCAGCAGTGGATGGGGGGTGTCCTACGAGCAGTACTTC. Its protein product is CASSGWGVSYEQYF.

The J gene is TRBJ2-7, the V gene TRBV11-2; 8 nucleotides line up with TRBD2. V trimming: 2 bases; J trimming: 1 base; junction bases outside the gene matches: 7. CDR1 and CDR2 from the germline V gene are SGHAT and FQNNGV. The CDR3 length is 16 residues. The CDR3, as DNA: TGTGCCAGCAGCTTAACTCGAACTAGCGGTTCCTACGAGCAGTACTTC. This codes for CASSLTRTSGSYEQYF.

The genes are TRBV19 and TRBJ1-1; 7 bases match TRBD1. The CDR3 sequence is 16 residues long. J gave up 1 base and V 0 bases, and 5 bases lay outside the gene matches. The germline CDR1 and CDR2 sequences are LNHDA and SQIVND (reference sequence). This chain's CDR3 is CASSIDKQGRNTEAFF. In nucleotides, the CDR3 is TGTGCCAGTAGTATAGACAAACAGGGGCGGAACACTGAAGCTTTCTTT.

Many counts were recorded for this clonotype. This chain uses TRBV12-3 or TRBV12-4 with TRBJ2-5; D tentatively reads TRBD1 or TRBD2 (5 bases each). The V end was cut by 4 bases, the J end by 4 bases, with 13 bases between. The CDR3 extends over 14 amino acids. The CDR3 here is CASSSGAGRETQYF. CDR3 DNA sequence: TGTGCCAGCAGTTCCGGGGCCGGAAGAGAGACCCAGTACTTC.

V gene TRBV20-1 combines with J gene TRBJ2-5, with D perhaps TRBD2 (6 bases). The CDR3 totals 15 residues. Between the trimmed V and J ends, which lost 0 bases and 1 base, there was a span of 12 bases. CDR1 DFQATT and CDR2 SNEGSKA come from the germline V gene (reference sequence). In DNA form, the CDR3 reads TGCAGTGCTAGAGAAATTGGGCGGGGCCAAGAGACCCAGTACTTC. This codes for CSAREIGRGQETQYF.

This clonotype was observed at least ten times. This chain uses TRBV20-1 with TRBJ2-5, with 16 bases lining up with TRBD2. Losses at the gene ends were 2 bases for V and 5 bases for J; bases not matched to a gene: 14. Germline loops: CDR1 DFQATT, CDR2 SNEGSKA (reference sequence). This CDR3 is built from 19 residues. CDR3 protein: CSARLYPGLAGGPGETQYF. CDR3 in DNA: TGCAGTGCTAGACTCTATCCGGGACTAGCGGGAGGGCCGGGGGAGACCCAGTACTTC.

The chain is built from TRBV12-3 or TRBV12-4 and TRBJ2-2, with a possible D match to TRBD1 (5 bases). CDR3 length: 14 amino acids. The V end lost 2 bases, the J end lost 6 bases, and 10 bases lay between the germline ends. This CDR3 reads CASSLKQGSGELFF. The CDR3 nucleotides read TGTGCCAGCAGTTTAAAGCAGGGCTCCGGGGAGCTGTTTTTT.

The J gene is TRBJ2-5, the V gene TRBV9, with 10 bases matching TRBD2. J gave up 2 bases and V 2 bases, and 3 bases lay outside the gene matches. The germline gives CDR1 SGDLS, CDR2 YYNGEE. The CDR3 loop spans 15 amino acids. CDR3 sequence: CASSVTSGAQETQYF. The CDR3 bases are TGTGCCAGCAGCGTCACTAGCGGGGCGCAAGAGACCCAGTACTTC.

This clonotype was seen ten or more times. The V call is TRBV7-2, the J call TRBJ2-7; 15 bases are shared with TRBD2. Germline CDR1 is SGHTA and CDR2 is FQGNSA. Trimming at V came to 2 bases and at J to 5 bases, leaving 7 bases not matched to a gene. The CDR3 contains 17 residues. The chain's CDR3 is CASSLSPGLAGGDEQYF. CDR3 in DNA: TGTGCCAGCAGCTTATCACCGGGACTAGCGGGAGGTGACGAGCAGTACTTC.

The chain uses TRBV10-2 and TRBJ1-2; D perhaps matches TRBD1 (5 bases). Trimming took 5 bases from V and 8 from J, leaving 21 bases between them. Germline V gene lookup returns CDR1 WSHSY and CDR2 SAAADI. The CDR3 consists of 15 residues. As DNA, the CDR3 is TGCGCCAGCAGTCTTCAATACGGGGACCCGTTGGGCTACACCTTC. Amino acids: CASSLQYGDPLGYTF.

The chain couples TRBV28 to TRBJ2-7, with 12 bases fitting TRBD1. The CDR3 runs to 16 residues. From germline, CDR1 is MDHEN and CDR2 SYDVKM. J was trimmed by 4 bases and V by 3 bases; bases with no gene match: 7. The CDR3 nucleotides are TGTGCCAGCAGTTTTGCGGGGACAGGGGGCAGATACGAGCAGTACTTC. Translated: CASSFAGTGGRYEQYF.